This entry lists 31 T cell receptor beta chains sequenced from one sample in a study of cytomegalovirus exposure and HLA in healthy donors. Amplification used 60 Vbeta primers and 13 Jbeta primers. Sequenced by immunoSEQ multiplex PCR; TCRdb stores in-frame clones only, minus some. This table has some 99,000 clones, roughly three quarters appearing once. The sequencing input was PBMCs. The receptor set was obtained from a female donor in good health and CMV-seronegative.

The chain recombines TRBV7-3 with TRBJ2-2; possible D gene TRBD1, 5 bases. Trimming removed 4 bases from V and 2 bases from J, with 8 bases in between. The CDR3 loop spans 14 amino acids. From germline, CDR1 is SGHTA and CDR2 FQGTGA. The DNA for the CDR3 is TGTGCCAGCAGCTCAGACAGCAACACCGGGGAGCTGTTTTTT. Amino acid sequence: CASSSDSNTGELFF.

This clone was picked up a small number of times. This sequence joins TRBV19 and TRBJ2-7, with 9 bases that match TRBD1. The CDR3 length is 15 residues. The junction had 6 bases not matched to a gene; V was cut back by 4 bases and J by 2 bases. Germline CDR1 reads LNHDA; CDR2 reads SQIVND (reference sequence). The CDR3: CASSREGTGTYEQYF. The CDR3 nucleotides read TGTGCCAGTAGTAGAGAGGGGACAGGGACCTACGAGCAGTACTTC.

The CDR3 spells CASSLGTGFYGYTF. CDR3 nucleotides: TGTGCCAGCAGCTTGGGGACAGGTTTCTATGGCTACACCTTC. The chain uses TRBV5-5 and TRBJ1-2; TRBD1 agrees at 7 bases. Germline trimming cut 0 bases from V and 4 bases from J; bases unmatched to any gene: 3. The CDR3 sequence is 14 residues long. The germline gives CDR1 SGHKS, CDR2 YYEKEE (reference sequence).

The chain uses TRBV19 and TRBJ1-4, with D possibly TRBD1 on 5 matching bases. This CDR3 spans 15 amino acids. Trimming took off 0 bases at V and 6 bases at J, with 11 bases between the two ends. Germline V gives CDR1 LNHDA, CDR2 SQIVND (reference sequence). The CDR3 bases are TGTGCCAGTAGTATAGACTCCGGGGGACATGAAAAACTGTTTTTT. Translated, it gives CASSIDSGGHEKLFF.

This chain connects TRBV27 to TRBJ2-2, with D perhaps TRBD2 (5 bases). Trimming took 6 bases from V and 9 from J, leaving 17 bases between them. The CDR3 is 14 residues long. The germline V gene encodes CDR1 MNHEY and CDR2 SMNVEV (reference sequence). This CDR3 is CASSRQIARRELFF. The CDR3 bases are TGTGCCAGCAGCCGACAAATAGCGCGGCGGGAGCTGTTTTTT.

The chain links TRBV9 to TRBJ2-5; perhaps TRBD1 as D (5 bases). The germline gives CDR1 SGDLS, CDR2 YYNGEE. Trimming removed 0 bases from V and 1 base from J, with 13 bases in between. The CDR3 is 16 amino acids. The chain's CDR3 is CASSVGWGTRQETQYF. The CDR3 DNA reads TGTGCCAGCAGCGTAGGTTGGGGCACTCGCCAAGAGACCCAGTACTTC. The variable domain in full, completed from reference TRBV9 and TRBJ2-5, reads DSGVTQTPKHLITATGQRVTLRCSPRSGDLSVYWYQQSLDQGLQFLIQYYNGEERAKGNILERFSAQQFPDLHSELNLSSLELGDSALYFCASSVGWGTRQETQYFGPGTRLLVL.

CDR3: CASSPPGTVDLGEKLFF. The CDR3 coding sequence is TGTGCCAGCTCACCACCGGGGACAGTGGACCTAGGGGAAAAACTGTTTTTT. The genes are TRBV18 and TRBJ1-4; 7 bases are a match to TRBD1. Per the germline V gene, CDR1 is KGHSH and CDR2 is LQKENI. CDR3 length: 17 residues. The J segment lost 8 bases and the V segment lost 0 bases, leaving 12 bases of the junction unmatched. Combining the CDR3 with reference TRBV18 and TRBJ1-4 gives the whole variable domain NAGVMQNPRHLVRRRGQEARLRCSPMKGHSHVYWYRQLPEEGLKFMVYLQKENIIDESGMPKERFSAEFPKEGPSILRIQQVVRGDSAAYFCASSPPGTVDLGEKLFFGSGTQLSVL.

The gene calls are TRBV5-1 and TRBJ1-5, with TRBD1 identical over 8 bases. CDR1 and CDR2 from the germline V gene are SGHRS and YFSETQ. V shed 3 bases and J 7 bases; nucleotides not matched to a gene: 9. This CDR3 comprises 15 residues. The CDR3 nucleotides are TGCGCCAGCAGCTCCACCGGGACAGGCTTACAGCCCCAGCATTTT. Translation gives CASSSTGTGLQPQHF.

The chain recombines TRBV6-6 with TRBJ2-1, with 8 bases aligning to TRBD2. With 6 bases clipped from V and 7 bases from J, the junction kept 5 bases outside the gene matches. The CDR3 runs to 13 residues. Germline V gene data show CDR1 as MNHNY and CDR2 as SVGAGI (reference sequence). The CDR3 is CASRTPSGNEQFF. CDR3 nucleotide sequence: TGTGCCAGCAGGACTCCTAGCGGGAATGAGCAGTTCTTC.

This chain uses TRBV27 with TRBJ2-3; 8 bases agree with TRBD2. The V gene's germline CDR1 is MNHEY and CDR2 SMNVEV (reference sequence). V dropped 3 bases and J dropped 1; count of bases not matched to a gene: 3. The CDR3 extends over 15 amino acids. The CDR3 here is CASSLRAGGTDTQYF. DNA of the CDR3: TGTGCCAGCAGTTTGCGAGCGGGGGGCACAGATACGCAGTATTTT.

V gene TRBV9 combines with J gene TRBJ2-5, with D hard to call. Trimming left V 10 bases short and J 1 base short, with 20 bases between. Germline CDR1 reads SGDLS; CDR2 reads YYNGEE. The CDR3 extends over 15 amino acids. The CDR3 spells CALHEKRRTQETQYF. Written as DNA, the CDR3 is TGTGCCTTGCATGAGAAGCGTAGAACCCAAGAGACCCAGTACTTC.

In its sample, this clone was seen a few times. The chain carries TRBV5-4 and TRBJ2-7; the D is unclear. V was cut by 4 bases and J by 7 bases, with 15 bases left in between. The germline V gene encodes CDR1 SGHNT and CDR2 YYREEE (reference sequence). The CDR3 runs to 13 residues. As DNA, the CDR3 is TGTGCCAGCAGCACCCCCTCCCTGGAGGAGCAGTACTTC. Translated, it gives CASSTPSLEEQYF.

This chain connects TRBV30 to TRBJ2-3; D is possibly TRBD1 (6 bases). CDR1 is GTSNPN, CDR2 SVGIG, per germline (reference sequence). Deletions cut 5 bases from V and 0 bases from J, with 12 bases between. This CDR3 contains 14 residues. CDR3 region: CAWEPGHSTDTQYF. The CDR3 DNA reads TGTGCCTGGGAACCGGGACACAGCACAGATACGCAGTATTTT.

The rearrangement uses TRBV28 and TRBJ2-1; 7 nucleotides match TRBD2. This CDR3 has 19 amino acids. The J segment lost 0 bases and the V segment lost 3 bases, leaving 14 bases of the junction unmatched. Germline-derived CDR1 and CDR2 are MDHEN and SYDVKM. CDR3 sequence (DNA): TGTGCCAGCAGTTTGGGCGGGAGCAATGCTTTCGGCTCCTACAATGAGCAGTTCTTC. Protein sequence: CASSLGGSNAFGSYNEQFF.

This clone has just one count. The rearrangement joins TRBV28 to TRBJ2-5; 8 bases map to TRBD1. Germline lookup yields CDR1 MDHEN and CDR2 SYDVKM. The V gene end was trimmed by 7 bases and the J gene end by 5 bases; junction bases not matched to a gene: 9. CDR3 length equals 14 residues. The DNA of the CDR3 is TGTGCCAGCATGGACAGGGTTCTTAGGGAGACCCAGTACTTC. This gives the protein CASMDRVLRETQYF.

The gene calls are TRBV10-3 and TRBJ2-1; no definite D call. V lost 4 bases and J 10 bases, leaving 8 bases between the germline ends. CDR1 and CDR2 (germline): ENHRY, SYGVKD. The CDR3 covers 11 residues. The CDR3: CAISALQEQFF. The DNA of the CDR3 is TGTGCCATCAGTGCATTACAGGAGCAGTTCTTC.

The chain combines TRBV5-4 with TRBJ1-1; D is possibly TRBD1 (6 bases). Trimming stripped 3 bases from V and 0 bases from J, with 18 bases between. Per germline, CDR1 SGHNT and CDR2 YYREEE (reference sequence). The CDR3 is 17 amino acids. The CDR3 loop reads CASSSKQNRVMNTEAFF. CDR3 DNA: TGTGCCAGCAGCTCCAAACAAAACAGGGTCATGAACACTGAAGCTTTCTTT. Complete variable domain (other parts from reference TRBV5-4 and TRBJ1-1): ETGVTQSPTHLIKTRGQQVTLRCSSQSGHNTVSWYQQALGQGPQFIFQYYREEENGRGNFPPRFSGLQFPNYSSELNVNALELDDSALYLCASSSKQNRVMNTEAFFGQGTRLTVV.

The chain is built from TRBV9 and TRBJ1-6, with D possibly being TRBD1 (6 bases). The CDR3 spans 15 residues. Per germline, CDR1 SGDLS and CDR2 YYNGEE. V lost 0 bases, J lost 7 bases, and 11 bases lay in between. Written as DNA, the CDR3 is TGTGCCAGCAGCGTAGCCGGCAGGGGCAATTCACCCCTCCACTTT. The encoded protein is CASSVAGRGNSPLHF.

CDR3 in DNA: TGTGCCAGCTCACCATCACGGGGGTTGAGGGCCGATACGCAGTATTTT. Translation gives CASSPSRGLRADTQYF. This chain connects TRBV18 to TRBJ2-3, with a possible D match to TRBD2 (6 bases). The CDR3 extends over 16 amino acids. CDR1 KGHSH and CDR2 LQKENI come from the germline V gene. V gave up 2 bases and J gave up 6 bases, with 18 bases separating them.

This chain uses TRBV19 with TRBJ2-2, with 9 positions matching TRBD2. Germline V gives CDR1 LNHDA, CDR2 SQIVND (reference sequence). This CDR3 has 14 amino acids. The ends lost 6 bases at V and 4 bases at J; junction bases unmatched: 3. This CDR3 is CASRGREGTGELFF. CDR3 coding DNA: TGTGCCAGTAGGGGGCGGGAGGGCACCGGGGAGCTGTTTTTT.

The rearrangement joins TRBV6-5 to TRBJ2-2, with D maybe TRBD1 (5 bases). Germline V gene sequence: CDR1 MNHEY, CDR2 SVGAGI. The CDR3 contains 14 residues. The V end lost 4 bases, the J end lost 6 bases, and 12 bases lay between the germline ends. This CDR3 is CASSSPRVAGELFF. In DNA, the CDR3 is TGTGCCAGCAGTTCACCCAGGGTAGCCGGGGAGCTGTTTTTT.

The chain carries TRBV2 and TRBJ1-5, with TRBD1 matching 9 bases. The germline V gene has CDR1 SNHLY and CDR2 FYNNEI. The CDR3 consists of 15 residues. V shed 4 bases and J 3 bases; nucleotides not matched to a gene: 4. CDR3 amino acids: CASSVTGGDNQPQHF. The CDR3 bases are TGTGCCAGCAGTGTTACAGGGGGCGACAATCAGCCCCAGCATTTT. The complete variable domain, with remaining parts taken from reference TRBV2 and TRBJ1-5, reads EPEVTQTPSHQVTQMGQEVILRCVPISNHLYFYWYRQILGQKVEFLVSFYNNEISEKSEIFDDQFSVERPDGSNFTLKIRSTKLEDSAMYFCASSVTGGDNQPQHFGDGTRLSIL.

The V and J genes are TRBV10-1 and TRBJ1-1, with D uncertain. Trimming took off 8 bases at V and 3 bases at J, with 13 bases between the two ends. Germline CDR1 and CDR2: WNHNN and SYGVQD (reference sequence). This CDR3 comprises 13 residues. The CDR3 DNA reads as TGCGCCAGCCAGATGACAATTTACACTGAAGCTTTCTTT. Its translation is CASQMTIYTEAFF.

The V call is TRBV2, the J call TRBJ1-3; 11 nucleotides line up with TRBD1. Germline CDR1 is SNHLY and CDR2 is FYNNEI. J was trimmed by 0 bases and V by 8 bases; bases with no gene match: 15. CDR3 length: 19 residues. The CDR3 loop is CASSGTGGLNYYSGNTIYF. Here the CDR3 DNA reads TGTGCCAGCTCCGGGACAGGGGGTCTGAACTACTACTCTGGAAACACCATATATTTT.

To note about this clone: The same CDR3 can be traced to other DNA sequences in this sample. CDR3 DNA: TGCGCCAGCAGCCTTGACAGGGGGAACACTGAAGCTTTCTTT. It encodes CASSLDRGNTEAFF. The chain joins TRBV5-1 to TRBJ1-1; 8 nucleotides line up with TRBD1. Germline CDR1 and CDR2: SGHRS and YFSETQ. Trimming at V came to 4 bases and at J to 1 base, leaving 3 bases not matched to a gene. This CDR3 region has 14 residues.

The gene calls are TRBV5-4 and TRBJ1-3; 9 nucleotides align to TRBD1. The ends lost 0 bases at V and 2 bases at J; junction bases unmatched: 12. This CDR3 is 19 amino acids long. Per germline, CDR1 SGHNT and CDR2 YYREEE (reference sequence). The CDR3 spells CASSLGRQGVPRAGNTIYF. CDR3 in DNA: TGTGCCAGCAGCTTGGGGCGACAGGGGGTCCCTCGAGCTGGAAACACCATATATTTT.

The chain couples TRBV6-1 to TRBJ2-5, with 7 bases identical to TRBD1. Trimming at V came to 3 bases and at J to 7 bases, leaving 11 bases not matched to a gene. The CDR3 has 15 residues. Germline-derived CDR1 and CDR2 are MNHNS and SASEGT. CDR3 in DNA: TGTGCCAGCAGTGACCACGGACAGGCCTCGGGGACCCAGTACTTC. This translates into CASSDHGQASGTQYF.

There are a few counts of this clone. The rearrangement uses TRBV27 and TRBJ1-5, with unresolved D. Germline V gene lookup returns CDR1 MNHEY and CDR2 SMNVEV (reference sequence). The CDR3 consists of 19 residues. Between the trimmed V and J ends, which lost 7 bases and 0 bases, there was a span of 25 bases. The CDR3 spells CASTEVAPSKSYSNQPQHF. CDR3 in DNA: TGTGCCAGCACCGAGGTCGCACCTAGTAAGTCCTATAGCAATCAGCCCCAGCATTTT.

This clone was observed a single time. The chain has TRBV28 and TRBJ2-2, with D possibly being TRBD2 (6 bases). Trimming removed 3 bases from V and 3 bases from J, with 17 bases in between. Germline lookup yields CDR1 MDHEN and CDR2 SYDVKM. The CDR3 length is 17 residues. The CDR3 nucleotides are TGTGCCAGCAGTTTGATTCTCGGGGAGGTCCACACCGGGGAGCTGTTTTTT. This codes for CASSLILGEVHTGELFF.

This clone was detected only once. The genes are TRBV11-1 and TRBJ2-3; D is ambiguous. Germline CDR1 is SGHAT and CDR2 is FQDESV (reference sequence). V gave up 5 bases and J gave up 2 bases, with 8 bases separating them. This CDR3 is built from 13 residues. The chain's CDR3 is CASSARFTDTQYF. DNA of the CDR3: TGTGCCAGCAGCGCCAGATTCACAGATACGCAGTATTTT. Looking up the rest from reference TRBV11-1 and TRBJ2-3 gives the full variable domain: EAEVAQSPRYKITEKSQAVAFWCDPISGHATLYWYRQILGQGPELLVQFQDESVVDDSQLPKDRFSAERLKGVDSTLKIQPAELGDSAMYLCASSARFTDTQYFGPGTRLTVL.

This clone was seen only once. The chain joins TRBV5-6 to TRBJ2-7, with 7 bases identical to TRBD2. Germline values: CDR1 SGHDT, CDR2 YYEEEE. This CDR3 spans 16 amino acids. Unmatched junction bases numbered 9, after V lost 1 base and J lost 2 bases. Written as DNA, the CDR3 is TGTGCCAGCAGCTTGCGTTCTGGCGGGAGAACCTACGAGCAGTACTTC. It yields the protein CASSLRSGGRTYEQYF.